These 17 T cell receptor beta chains were sequenced from one sample in a study of cytomegalovirus exposure and HLA in healthy donors. A multiplex PCR was run with 60 Vbeta primers and 13 Jbeta primers. The method was immunoSEQ multiplex PCR; TCRdb's version includes in-frame clones alone and lacks a portion of them. This sample's table has around 190,000 clones. Input material: PBMCs. The origin of the receptors is a woman aged 25 to 45 in good health and CMV-seropositive.

The chain uses TRBV19 and TRBJ2-1; 10 nucleotides agree with TRBD2. V was clipped by 7 bases and J by 10 bases; unmatched bases: 4. Germline V CDR1 and CDR2: LNHDA, SQIVND (reference sequence). The CDR3 covers 12 residues. The CDR3, as DNA: TGTGCCAGTAAGCGGGAGGGCCGAGAGCAGTTCTTC. As protein: CASKREGREQFF.

This chain links TRBV7-2 with TRBJ1-2; D is ambiguous. V was clipped by 1 base and J by 6 bases, with 18 bases between them. The CDR3 is 16 amino acids. Germline CDR1 SGHTA, CDR2 FQGNSA. In DNA, the CDR3 is TGTGCCAGCAGCTTAGATATAGGGAGGGTTTGGCATGGCTACACCTTC. Protein product: CASSLDIGRVWHGYTF.

This rearrangement joins TRBV6-4 to TRBJ1-2, with D possibly being TRBD1 (5 bases). CDR1 is MRHNA, CDR2 SNTAGT, per germline. This CDR3 contains 14 residues. V was cut by 6 bases and J by 2 bases, with 13 bases left in between. CDR3 loop: CASRPMEGNYGYTF. The CDR3 bases are TGTGCCAGCAGGCCCATGGAGGGGAACTATGGCTACACCTTC.

The chain combines TRBV6-5 with TRBJ1-5; a weak D match, TRBD1 (6 bases). The length of the CDR3 is 13 residues. The V gene lost 5 bases and the J gene lost 4 bases, with 9 bases spanning the gap. The V gene's germline CDR1 is MNHEY and CDR2 SVGAGI. The CDR3 region is CASSGQNNQPQHF. CDR3 nucleotides: TGTGCCAGCAGTGGACAGAATAATCAGCCCCAGCATTTT.

The chain links TRBV25-1 to TRBJ1-1; unclear D gene. CDR1 and CDR2 (germline): MGHDK, SYGVNS. V shed 0 bases and J shed 3 bases, with 8 bases lying between them. CDR3 length: 14 amino acids. The CDR3 sequence: CASSEYLRDTEAFF. The CDR3 DNA follows: TGTGCCAGCAGTGAATATCTTCGGGACACTGAAGCTTTCTTT.

V and J are TRBV7-9 and TRBJ2-3, with D perhaps TRBD1 (6 bases). Germline CDR1 is SEHNR and CDR2 is FQNEAQ (reference sequence). V was clipped by 10 bases and J by 0 bases, with 14 bases between them. The CDR3 consists of 14 residues. Written as DNA, the CDR3 is TGTGCCACCGCTCGGGACATAAGCACAGATACGCAGTATTTT. Protein product: CATARDISTDTQYF.

The V call is TRBV30, the J call TRBJ2-2, with D hard to call. Trimming left V 4 bases short and J 1 base short, with 4 bases between. The CDR3 has 12 residues. Germline CDR1 reads GTSNPN; CDR2 reads SVGIG (reference sequence). The CDR3 bases are TGTGCCTGGACCCTGAACACCGGGGAGCTGTTTTTT. This encodes CAWTLNTGELFF.

The rearrangement uses TRBV6-1 and TRBJ2-7; 7 bases are a match to TRBD1. V trimming: 8 bases; J trimming: 6 bases; junction bases outside the gene matches: 10. This CDR3 contains 13 residues. Germline lookup yields CDR1 MNHNS and CDR2 SASEGT. The CDR3 protein is CASGQGVEREQYF. In DNA, the CDR3 is TGTGCCAGCGGGCAGGGGGTTGAGCGCGAGCAGTACTTC.

The chain employs TRBV11-3 and TRBJ2-1, with a tentative D call TRBD2 (6 bases). Germline CDR1 is SGHNT and CDR2 is YENEEA. The CDR3 is 13 amino acids. The ends were cut back, 8 bases at V and 4 bases at J, with 12 bases in the middle. This CDR3 is CASSGGGYNEQFF. The CDR3 nucleotides read TGTGCCAGCTCTGGCGGAGGGTACAATGAGCAGTTCTTC.

The chain recombines TRBV5-1 with TRBJ1-3; the match to TRBD1 covers 7 bases. The CDR3 is 15 residues long. Unmatched junction bases numbered 5, after V lost 5 bases and J lost 0 bases. Germline-derived CDR1 and CDR2 are SGHRS and YFSETQ. CDR3 sequence: CASSVTGSSGNTIYF. The CDR3 DNA reads as TGCGCCAGCAGTGTGACAGGGAGCTCTGGAAACACCATATATTTT.

V gene TRBV6-5 combines with J gene TRBJ2-1; TRBD2 matches at 16 bases. Trimming at V came to 6 bases and at J to 10 bases, leaving 3 bases not matched to a gene. Per germline, CDR1 MNHEY and CDR2 SVGAGI. This CDR3 is built from 14 residues. In DNA form, the CDR3 reads TGTGCCAGCAGGGGGGGACTAGCGGGGGGGGAGCAGTTCTTC. This gives the protein CASRGGLAGGEQFF.

The rearrangement uses TRBV10-1 and TRBJ2-1, with 10 bases fitting TRBD2. The CDR3 extends over 15 amino acids. Germline V CDR1 and CDR2: WNHNN, SYGVQD (reference sequence). V trimming: 6 bases; J trimming: 2 bases; junction bases outside the gene matches: 4. CDR3 loop: CASRAAGGPYNEQFF. CDR3 in DNA: TGCGCCAGCAGGGCAGCGGGGGGGCCCTACAATGAGCAGTTCTTC.

J is TRBJ2-7 and V is TRBV5-1; 9 positions agree with TRBD2. Germline V lookup: CDR1 SGHRS, CDR2 YFSETQ. The trim removed 5 bases at V and 0 bases at J, leaving 6 bases unmatched. CDR3 length: 15 residues. In DNA form, the CDR3 reads TGCGCCAGCAGTCAAGGACTAGCGACCTCCTACGAGCAGTACTTC. Amino acids: CASSQGLATSYEQYF.

J is TRBJ1-2 and V is TRBV6-1; D might be TRBD1 (5 bases). CDR1 is MNHNS, CDR2 SASEGT, per germline. CDR3 length: 15 residues. V gave up 1 base and J gave up 11 bases, with 20 bases separating them. Here the CDR3 reads CASSEVTVGSRTYTF. The DNA of the CDR3 is TGTGCCAGCAGTGAAGTGACAGTAGGGTCCAGAACGTACACCTTC.

V gene TRBV5-8 combines with J gene TRBJ2-5, with 8 bases identical to TRBD1. The DNA end lines up better with TRBJ2-7; the J call may be wrong. CDR1 is SGHTS and CDR2 is YDEGEE in the germline V gene. The CDR3 totals 15 residues. In DNA form, the CDR3 reads TGTGCCAGCAGCCCTGGTTGGACAGGGACCTACGAGCAGTACTTC. Translating gives CASSPGWTGTYEQYF.

The chain joins TRBV29-1 to TRBJ2-5; D might be TRBD2 (5 bases). The ends were cut back, 3 bases at V and 5 bases at J, with 7 bases in the middle. Germline-derived CDR1 and CDR2 are SQVTM and ANQGSEA. The CDR3 is 11 residues long. DNA for the CDR3: TGCAGCGTTGACGGCGGGGAGACCCAGTACTTC. This sequence encodes CSVDGGETQYF.

The V gene is TRBV7-9, the J gene TRBJ1-2, with 9 bases aligning to TRBD1. The ends lost 3 bases at V and 7 bases at J; junction bases unmatched: 6. CDR3 size: 14 residues. Germline-derived CDR1 and CDR2 are SEHNR and FQNEAQ (reference sequence). CDR3 DNA sequence: TGTGCCAGCAGCTTCGACAGGGGGGATGGTGGCTACACCTTC. Protein sequence: CASSFDRGDGGYTF.